The 23 T cell receptor gamma chains below all came from one sample that was sequenced in a study of γδ T cells in repeated Plasmodium falciparum infection. TCRdb applied CATT to the multiplex PCR reads for clone calling. The sample yields 20,000 to 30,000 gamma-chain clones, about 3% seen once. Gammadelta T cells were flow-sorted from PBMC into Vgamma9/Vdelta2+ and Vdelta2-negative populations for bulk analysis. Material for sequencing was gamma-delta T cells from blood. These receptors all come from a pool of human donors (malaria-infected and uninfected, not separated).

Comments on this clone: This probably arose from a read error, given a far larger clone one base away. The limits of the CDR3 on the DNA are not certain, so only TCRdb's listed CDR3 is given. The V gene call is TRGV9, and the J gene call is absent. CDR1 is GITISATS, CDR2 ISYDGTV, per germline (reference sequence). The CDR3 spans 35 residues, counting both ends. The CDR3 sequence: CALWEARADRIIIRNSLAVEQHLLSQVSIGRIQHF.

This clone was counted ten times or more. Since a far larger clone is one base different, this is likely a read error. Other DNA sequences in this specimen translate into the identical CDR3. The J gene has no call, while the V gene is TRGV3. Germline loops: CDR1 VTNTFY, CDR2 YDVSTARD (reference sequence). The CDR3 extends over 13 amino acids. CDR3 region: CATWDLIDWIKTF. The DNA of the CDR3 is TGTGCCACCTGGGACCTGATTGATTGGATCAAAACGTTT.

This clone was seen many times. Other nucleotide sequences from this sample produce the same CDR3. The chain uses TRGV9 and TRGJP. This CDR3 comprises 19 residues. In germline, CDR1 is GITISATS, CDR2 ISYDGTV (reference sequence). Germline trimming cut 0 bases from V and 11 bases from J; bases unmatched to any gene: 16. CDR3: CALWEVKGPHELGKKIKVF. The CDR3 DNA reads TGTGCCTTGTGGGAGGTGAAGGGTCCGCATGAGCTGGGCAAAAAAATCAAGGTATTT.

This chain joins TRGV3 and TRGJP2. Here the J gene came from matching the DNA to germline, since TCRdb omits it. CDR1 and CDR2 (germline): VTNTFY, YDVSTARD (reference sequence). V gave up 6 bases and J gave up 3 bases; unmatched junction bases: 16. The CDR3 length is 17 residues. In DNA, the CDR3 is TGTGCCACCTGGACAGGCCGGGTTTTCGGTAGTGATTGGATCAAGACGTTT. Protein: CATWTGRVFGSDWIKTF.

This clone was counted many times. TCRdb's entry gives the protein of a much larger clone, which mismatches this DNA's translation at residue 9, likely from a read error; the protein reported here is translated from the DNA. The chain joins TRGV3 to TRGJ1 or TRGJ2. CDR1 and CDR2 (germline): VTNTFY, YDVSTARD (reference sequence). V gave up 3 bases and J gave up 3 bases; unmatched junction bases: 11. The CDR3 consists of 15 residues. CDR3 region: CATWDVGPSYYKKLF. As DNA, the CDR3 is TGTGCCACCTGGGACGTAGGCCCCTCTTATTATAAGAAACTCTTT.

This clone was observed a handful of times. TCRdb has a much larger clone's protein, which differs at residue 9 from the translation of this DNA, likely because of a read error; what is shown is the protein translated from the DNA. The chain recombines TRGV9 with TRGJ1 or TRGJ2. As TCRdb names no J gene, one was assigned here on the basis of a DNA match to germline. CDR1 GITISATS and CDR2 ISYDGTV come from the germline V gene (reference sequence). This CDR3 comprises 15 residues. The trim removed 2 bases at V and 3 bases at J, leaving 10 bases unmatched. The chain's CDR3 is CALWEAPRSYYKKLF. CDR3 bases: TGTGCCTTGTGGGAGGCCCCACGGTCTTATTATAAGAAACTCTTT.

The V gene call reads TRGV9; no J gene was called. CDR3 length: 23 residues. The germline gives CDR1 GITISATS, CDR2 ISYDGTV (reference sequence). The chain's CDR3 is CALWEVQELGKKIKVYGPGTKLF. The CDR3, as DNA: TGTGCCTTGTGGGAGGTGCAAGAGTTGGGCAAAAAAATCAAGGTATATGGTCCCGGAACAAAGCTTTTC.

Many counts were recorded for this clone. TCRdb records a much larger clone's protein for this DNA, with a difference at residue 4 that likely arises from a read error; the protein given is the translation of the DNA. V and J are TRGV9 and TRGJ1 or TRGJ2. Per germline, CDR1 GITISATS and CDR2 ISYDGTV (reference sequence). The CDR3 consists of 10 residues. The CDR3 loop is CALRENKKLF. For the CDR3, the DNA is TGTGCCTTGCGGGAAAACAAGAAACTCTTT.

At least ten counts were recorded for this clone. A far larger clone is just one base off, so this is likely a read error. Other DNA sequences in the same sample also yield this CDR3. The chain carries TRGV4 and TRGJ1 or TRGJ2. TCRdb records no J gene; here it was assigned by comparing the DNA to germline. CDR1 is EGSTGY, CDR2 YDSYTSSV, per germline. The CDR3 length is 13 residues. As DNA, the CDR3 is TGTGCTACCTGGGGTAGCCTTTATTATAAGAAACTCTTT. This codes for CATWGSLYYKKLF.

This clone was counted many times. TCRdb attributes to this sequence the protein of a much larger clone, which differs from the DNA translation at residue 5; a read error is likely, and the protein displayed is translated from the DNA. Other nucleotide sequences from this sample produce the same CDR3. This rearrangement joins TRGV9 to TRGJ1 or TRGJ2. TCRdb gives no J gene; it was assigned here by matching the DNA to germline. Germline CDR1 GITISATS, CDR2 ISYDGTV (reference sequence). Trimming at V came to 5 bases and at J to 1 base, leaving 8 bases not matched to a gene. This CDR3 contains 14 residues. DNA for the CDR3: TGTGCCTTGTGGGGGGGCCGAAATTATTATAAGAAACTCTTT. This codes for CALWGGRNYYKKLF.

This clone has just a few counts. This DNA's translation differs at residue 6 from TCRdb's protein, which comes from a much larger clone; a read error is likely, and the protein shown is translated from the DNA. The rearrangement joins TRGV9 to TRGJ1 or TRGJ2. TCRdb gives no J gene; it was assigned here by matching the DNA to germline. J lost 7 bases, V lost 2 bases, and 11 bases had no gene match. CDR1 and CDR2 from the germline V gene are GITISATS and ISYDGTV (reference sequence). The length of the CDR3 is 14 residues. The CDR3 protein is CALWEAETHYKKLF. The DNA for the CDR3 is TGTGCCTTGTGGGAGGCTGAAACCCACTATAAGAAACTCTTT.

There are a few counts of this clone. This sequence is one base from a far larger clone and is likely a read error. No DNA is shown, since the ends of the CDR3 on it are uncertain; the CDR3 is the one TCRdb lists. No J gene call was made, and the V gene is TRGV2. CDR1 and CDR2 from the germline V gene are EGSNGY and YDSYNSKV. A total of 30 residues make up the CDR3, ends included. Here the CDR3 reads CATWDGAIRNSLAVEQHLLSQVSIGRIQHF.

This clone appeared many times. The chain links TRGV3 to TRGJP2. The J gene, absent from TCRdb, was called here by matching the DNA to germline. This CDR3 comprises 14 residues. The germline CDR1 and CDR2 sequences are VTNTFY and YDVSTARD (reference sequence). V lost 5 bases to trimming and J lost 5 bases; unmatched junction nucleotides: 8. CDR3 bases: TGTGCCACCTGGGCCTCGAAGAGTGATTGGATCAAGACGTTT. Residues: CATWASKSDWIKTF.

At least ten counts were recorded for this clone. This likely stems from a read error, as it lies one base from a far larger clone. Because the CDR3's place on the DNA is in doubt, the DNA is left out and the CDR3 is given as listed by TCRdb. This specimen includes other DNA sequences encoding the same CDR3. The V gene reported is TRGV9; the J gene is uncalled. Termini included, the CDR3 measures 30 amino acids. Germline CDR1 GITISATS, CDR2 ISYDGTV (reference sequence). The CDR3 loop is CALWEQGLRNSLAVEQHLLSQVSIGRIQHF.

This clone was detected only a few times. The protein TCRdb gives is from a much larger clone and does not agree with this DNA's translation at residue 10, likely a read error; the protein shown here comes from the DNA. The CDR3 DNA follows: TGTGCCTTGTGGGAGGTGAAGAGTGATCGGATCAAGACGTTT. Encoded protein: CALWEVKSDRIKTF. This sequence joins TRGV9 and TRGJP2. Germline matching of the DNA provided the J gene here, since TCRdb leaves it blank. There are 14 residues in the CDR3. Germline V gives CDR1 GITISATS, CDR2 ISYDGTV (reference sequence).

This clone was picked up a small number of times. The TCRdb record carries a much larger clone's protein, which differs from this DNA's translation at residue 13; a read error is the likely cause, and the protein listed here is the DNA translation. The V gene call is TRGV9, and the J gene call is absent. The CDR3 loop spans 15 amino acids. Germline lookup yields CDR1 GITISATS and CDR2 ISYDGTV (reference sequence). In DNA, the CDR3 is TGTGCCTTGTGGGAGTATTATACCACTGGTTGGTTCGAGATATTT. This gives the protein CALWEYYTTGWFEIF.

This clone was seen repeatedly, ten times or more. The chain uses TRGV4 and TRGJ1 or TRGJ2. Because TCRdb records no J gene, it was assigned here through a match of the DNA to germline. The CDR3 spans 12 residues. V was pared by 1 base and J by 9 bases, with 6 bases of the junction left unmatched. Per the germline V gene, CDR1 is EGSTGY and CDR2 is YDSYTSSV. CDR3 bases: TGTGCCACCTGGGATGGCCGATTTAAGAAACTCTTT. It codes for CATWDGRFKKLF.

This clone was counted at least ten times. The protein held in TCRdb is that of a much larger clone and does not match this DNA's translation at residue 10, likely because of a read error; the protein shown is translated from the DNA. This rearrangement joins TRGV9 to TRGJ1 or TRGJ2. The CDR3 contains 13 residues. Germline V gene lookup returns CDR1 GITISATS and CDR2 ISYDGTV (reference sequence). The chain's CDR3 is CALWEVPHYRKLF. The CDR3 nucleotides are TGTGCCTTGTGGGAGGTGCCCCATTATAGGAAACTCTTT.

This clone was counted ten times or more. The rearrangement joins TRGV3 to TRGJ1 or TRGJ2. CDR1 and CDR2 (germline): VTNTFY, YDVSTARD (reference sequence). This CDR3 has 17 residues. J gave up 0 bases and V 0 bases, and 11 bases lay outside the gene matches. The CDR3: CATWDRLSSQNYYKKLF. The CDR3 DNA reads TGTGCCACCTGGGACAGGCTAAGTAGCCAGAATTATTATAAGAAACTCTTT.

This clone was seen more than once but under ten times. The protein held in TCRdb is that of a much larger clone and does not match this DNA's translation at residue 21, likely because of a read error; the protein shown is translated from the DNA. This chain links TRGV9 with TRGJ1 or TRGJ2. The J gene, not given by TCRdb, was assigned here from a germline match of the nucleotide sequence. The V gene's germline CDR1 is GITISATS and CDR2 ISYDGTV (reference sequence). This CDR3 is 25 amino acids long. CDR3 in DNA: TGTGCCTTGGATTCTTTGCGGGGCTTGTTACCTTGTAATAAGTTCGAACATGGTGCTTATTGTAAGAAACTCTTT. Protein: CALDSLRGLLPCNKFEHGAYCKKLF.

There are many counts of this clone. One base separates it from a far larger clone, so it is likely a read error. At the DNA level, this CDR3 is encoded by other sequences in the same sample as well. The chain employs TRGV4 and TRGJ1 or TRGJ2. Since TCRdb gives no J gene, matching the DNA to germline was used here to assign it. Losses at the gene ends were 0 bases for V and 6 bases for J; bases not matched to a gene: 8. The germline gives CDR1 EGSTGY, CDR2 YDSYTSSV. The CDR3 loop spans 14 amino acids. CDR3 amino acids: CATWDGPRRYKKLF. The CDR3 DNA is TGTGCCACCTGGGATGGGCCTCGCCGTTATAAGAAACTCTTT.

This clone was picked up a small number of times. A far bigger clonotype differs at one base, so this is likely a read error. Other nucleotide sequences from this sample produce the same CDR3. No call exists for the J gene, whereas the V gene is TRGV3. Germline V gene sequence: CDR1 VTNTFY, CDR2 YDVSTARD (reference sequence). The CDR3 has 9 amino acids. The CDR3 sequence: CATWGPRVF. The CDR3 region has the DNA TGTGCCACCTGGGGGCCCAGGGTCTTT.

Regarding this clone: TCRdb's protein, taken from a much larger clone, differs from this DNA's translation at residue 7, likely owing to a read error; the protein displayed comes from the DNA. The chain carries TRGV9 and TRGJP. In the absence of a J gene in TCRdb, the DNA was matched to germline to assign it here. The CDR3 has 15 residues. V was clipped by 6 bases and J by 9 bases; unmatched bases: 8. The V gene's germline CDR1 is GITISATS and CDR2 ISYDGTV (reference sequence). The CDR3 loop reads CALWSERLGKKIKVF. As DNA, the CDR3 is TGTGCCTTGTGGTCCGAGAGGTTGGGCAAAAAAATCAAGGTATTT.